This TCR beta chain stems from a study of T-cell memory formation after mild COVID-19. This clonotype was seen a few times. TCRdb ran MiXCR on the 5' RACE reads and lists one entry per CDR3 protein. The repertoire consists of fewer than 450,000 distinct CDR3 sequences, with 20% to 30% occurring once and the leading ten covering roughly 8.7%. The CDR3 extends over 15 amino acids. After removal of 5 bases from V and 6 bases from J, the junction contained 5 bases not matched to a gene. The chain has TRBV12-3 or TRBV12-4 and TRBJ2-2; 11 bases fit TRBD2. This TCR was recovered from an adult woman who had mild COVID-19 (a few samples of this study predate the infection). Cell type and time point are not known. The sequenced material came from PBMCs or a T cell subset sorted from them (not recorded which). CDR3 protein: CASSKTSGDAGELFF. The CDR3 region has the DNA TGTGCCAGCAGTAAGACTAGCGGGGATGCCGGGGAGCTGTTTTTT.